Listed here are 12 T cell receptor beta chains from one sample, sequenced in a study of control samples from healthy donors and cancer patients. Generated by immunoSEQ multiplex PCR, the TCRdb table keeps only in-frame clones and is missing some. The top ten hold 11% to 15% of the sample, which has about 100,000 clones, around nine tenths seen once. Sequenced material: blood. These receptors originate from a man in his thirties or forties in good health.

This clone was recorded only once. J is TRBJ1-4 and V is TRBV15, with a possible D match to TRBD1 (6 bases). There are 14 residues in the CDR3. CDR1 is LNHNV, CDR2 YYDKDF, per germline (reference sequence). Trimming stripped 1 base from V and 8 bases from J, with 11 bases between. In nucleotides, the CDR3 is TGTGCCACCAGCAGAGCAGGACAGAAAGAAAAACTGTTTTTT. Translated, it gives CATSRAGQKEKLFF.

This clone occurred once. The chain employs TRBV3-1 (or the pseudogene TRBV3-2) and TRBJ1-2; D unresolved. This CDR3 region has 13 residues. With 1 base removed from V and 5 bases from J, the gap between germline ends came to 8 bases. CDR1 LGHDT and CDR2 YNNKEL come from the germline V gene (reference sequence). CDR3 region: CASSQVKAYGYTF. The CDR3 DNA reads TGTGCCAGCAGCCAAGTGAAAGCATATGGCTACACCTTC.

V usage is TRBV6-5 and J usage is TRBJ1-2, with D possibly matching TRBD1 (6 bases). Looked up from germline, CDR1 is MNHEY and CDR2 is SVGAGI. This CDR3 comprises 14 residues. V gave up 7 bases and J gave up 4 bases, with 16 bases separating them. The CDR3 reads CASTLRGVVYGYTF. CDR3 in DNA: TGTGCCAGCACCCTAAGGGGGGTCGTCTATGGCTACACCTTC.

The chain couples TRBV7-9 to TRBJ2-1; perhaps TRBD1 as D (5 bases). The CDR3 is 14 residues long. The V and J ends lost 3 bases and 5 bases respectively, with 11 bases between them. CDR1 is SEHNR and CDR2 is FQNEAQ in the germline V gene (reference sequence). The CDR3 reads CASSFGQGNNEQFF. CDR3 sequence (DNA): TGTGCCAGCAGCTTTGGGCAGGGCAACAATGAGCAGTTCTTC.

In this sample, this clone turned up once. The V call is TRBV19, the J call TRBJ2-2; 8 bases are shared with TRBD1. V trimming: 4 bases; J trimming: 1 base; junction bases outside the gene matches: 5. The CDR3 totals 16 residues. Germline values: CDR1 LNHDA, CDR2 SQIVND (reference sequence). This CDR3 reads CASSTPGQGNTGELFF. In nucleotides, the CDR3 is TGTGCCAGTAGTACCCCCGGACAGGGGAACACCGGGGAGCTGTTTTTT. The variable domain in full, with the rest retrieved from reference TRBV19 and TRBJ2-2, is DGGITQSPKYLFRKEGQNVTLSCEQNLNHDAMYWYRQDPGQGLRLIYYSQIVNDFQKGDIAEGYSVSREKKESFPLTVTSAQKNPTAFYLCASSTPGQGNTGELFFGEGSRLTVL.

J is TRBJ2-2 and V is TRBV2; D could derive from TRBD1 or TRBD2 (5 bases each). CDR3 size: 13 residues. Germline CDR1 is SNHLY and CDR2 is FYNNEI. Trimming took off 5 bases at V and 9 bases at J, with 13 bases between the two ends. CDR3 DNA sequence: TGTGCCAGCAGTCGGGACGAGAGTCGGGAGCTGTTTTTT. It codes for CASSRDESRELFF.

This clone was counted a single time. The J gene is TRBJ1-1, the V gene TRBV11-2; TRBD1 is a possible D gene (6 bases). Trimming removed 1 base at V and 1 base at J, with 10 bases between. From germline, CDR1 is SGHAT and CDR2 FQNNGV. The CDR3 covers 15 residues. The CDR3 DNA reads TGTGCCAGCAGCTTAGCCGTGACAGGGAACACTGAAGCTTTCTTT. Protein sequence: CASSLAVTGNTEAFF.

CDR3 sequence: CASSSGPRNYGYTF. CDR3 sequence (DNA): TGCGCCAGCAGCTCGGGACCGCGCAACTATGGCTACACCTTC. The chain combines TRBV5-1 with TRBJ1-2; a weak D match, TRBD1 (5 bases). The germline V gene has CDR1 SGHRS and CDR2 YFSETQ. V was trimmed by 3 bases and J by 2 bases, leaving 11 bases between them. The length of the CDR3 is 14 residues.

The rearrangement joins TRBV27 to TRBJ2-3; 10 bases are shared with TRBD2. Germline lookup yields CDR1 MNHEY and CDR2 SMNVEV (reference sequence). The V gene end was trimmed by 6 bases and the J gene end by 3 bases; junction bases not matched to a gene: 9. CDR3 length: 16 residues. The CDR3 region is CASSVVPSGRTDTQYF. The CDR3 DNA sequence: TGTGCCAGCAGCGTAGTGCCTAGCGGGAGAACAGATACGCAGTATTTT.

A few counts support this clone. The CDR3 bases are TGTGCCAGTAGTGGGCAGGGCGAGTCCTACGAGCAGTACTTC. This sequence encodes CASSGQGESYEQYF. The rearrangement links TRBV19 to TRBJ2-7, with TRBD1 as a possible D gene (5 bases). The CDR3 spans 14 residues. CDR1 LNHDA and CDR2 SQIVND come from the germline V gene (reference sequence). Trimming removed 5 bases from V and 1 base from J, with 12 bases in between.

This chain links TRBV2 with TRBJ2-2; 11 positions agree with TRBD2. Trimming at V came to 4 bases and at J to 7 bases, leaving 2 bases not matched to a gene. The CDR3 length is 14 residues. The germline gives CDR1 SNHLY, CDR2 FYNNEI. DNA of the CDR3: TGTGCCAGCAGTGGACTAGCGGGATACGGGGAGCTGTTTTTT. It specifies CASSGLAGYGELFF.

The gene calls are TRBV7-2 and TRBJ2-5, with D unclear. This CDR3 is 13 amino acids long. Trimming removed 1 base from V and 2 bases from J, with 5 bases in between. Germline V gene data show CDR1 as SGHTA and CDR2 as FQGNSA. Here the CDR3 DNA reads TGTGCCAGCAGCTTAGTCAGACAAGAGACCCAGTACTTC. This gives the protein CASSLVRQETQYF. Full variable domain (outside the CDR3, taken from reference TRBV7-2 and TRBJ2-5): GAGVSQSPSNKVTEKGKDVELRCDPISGHTALYWYRQSLGQGLEFLIYFQGNSAPDKSGLPSDRFSAERTGGSVSTLTIQRTQQEDSAVYLCASSLVRQETQYFGPGTRLLVL.